The 18 T cell receptor beta chains reported below all come from one sample, sequenced in a study of cytomegalovirus exposure and HLA in healthy donors. 13 Jbeta primers and 60 Vbeta primers were used for the PCR. TCRdb keeps only in-frame clones here, not all; method: immunoSEQ multiplex PCR. The data contain approximately 160,000 clones, around 86% of them seen just once; the ten biggest clones take up approximately 0.87%. The specimen was PBMCs. All receptors derive from a girl between 2 and 10 years old in good health and CMV-seropositive.

The chain couples TRBV11-2 to TRBJ2-7; TRBD1 agrees at 7 bases. Germline values: CDR1 SGHAT, CDR2 FQNNGV. The length of the CDR3 is 15 residues. V trimming: 6 bases; J trimming: 4 bases; junction bases outside the gene matches: 12. This chain's CDR3 is CASRERGLLGYEQYF. CDR3 nucleotide sequence: TGTGCCAGCAGGGAAAGGGGGCTTCTAGGATACGAGCAGTACTTC. The full variable domain, rest sourced from reference TRBV11-2 and TRBJ2-7, is EAGVAQSPRYKIIEKRQSVAFWCNPISGHATLYWYQQILGQGPKLLIQFQNNGVVDDSQLPKDRFSAERLKGVDSTLKIQPAKLEDSAVYLCASRERGLLGYEQYFGPGTRLTVT.

J is TRBJ2-3 and V is TRBV4-1; 12 bases align to TRBD2. The CDR3 is made up of 18 amino acids. Germline CDR1 and CDR2: MGHRA and YSYEKL. The trim removed 2 bases at V and 5 bases at J, leaving 11 bases unmatched. CDR3: CASSQTPETSGRGDTQYF. The CDR3 region has the DNA TGCGCCAGCAGCCAAACTCCGGAGACTAGCGGGAGAGGAGATACGCAGTATTTT.

The V and J genes are TRBV28 and TRBJ1-5; D gene unclear. The CDR3 has 17 residues. Germline CDR1 and CDR2: MDHEN and SYDVKM. V was clipped by 4 bases and J by 4 bases, with 20 bases between them. The CDR3 loop is CASSSRGYLTLNQPQHF. The CDR3 DNA reads as TGTGCCAGCAGTTCCAGAGGCTACCTGACCCTTAATCAGCCCCAGCATTTT.

J is TRBJ2-2 and V is TRBV13, with TRBD1 matching 7 bases. After removal of 2 bases from V and 4 bases from J, the junction contained 4 bases not matched to a gene. Germline-derived CDR1 and CDR2 are PRHDT and FYEKMQ (reference sequence). The CDR3 consists of 15 residues. The CDR3 nucleotides read TGTGCCAGCAGCTTACCTGACAGGGTCACCGGGGAGCTGTTTTTT. It is translated as CASSLPDRVTGELFF. Together with reference TRBV13 and TRBJ2-2, the CDR3 gives the full variable domain: AAGVIQSPRHLIKEKRETATLKCYPIPRHDTVYWYQQGPGQDPQFLISFYEKMQSDKGSIPDRFSAQQFSDYHSELNMSSLELGDSALYFCASSLPDRVTGELFFGEGSRLTVL.

The chain carries TRBV5-4 and TRBJ2-6, with TRBD1 matching over 8 bases. V lost 4 bases, J lost 3 bases, and 12 bases stayed unmatched. Germline V gives CDR1 SGHNT, CDR2 YYREEE (reference sequence). The CDR3 is 18 amino acids. The DNA for the CDR3 is TGTGCCAGCAGCACCGGACAGGGAGTATCGAGTGGGGCCAACGTCCTGACTTTC. Amino acid sequence: CASSTGQGVSSGANVLTF.

The gene calls are TRBV6-5 and TRBJ2-7, with D possibly matching TRBD2 (6 bases). The germline V and J ends were trimmed by 5 bases and 7 bases, with 21 bases remaining between them. The germline CDR1 and CDR2 sequences are MNHEY and SVGAGI. The CDR3 consists of 15 residues. As DNA, the CDR3 is TGTGCCAGCAGTCGTCGCGGGATCAAGGGTGTGGAGCAGTACTTC. This gives the protein CASSRRGIKGVEQYF.

This CDR3 reads CASTGLLQETQYF. For the CDR3, the DNA is TGTGCCAGCACGGGACTTCTCCAAGAGACCCAGTACTTC. The chain carries TRBV6-1 and TRBJ2-5; possibly TRBD2 for D (6 bases). Germline CDR1 reads MNHNS; CDR2 reads SASEGT. The length of the CDR3 is 13 residues. V was shortened by 7 bases and J by 1 base, with 10 bases between the two germline ends.

This clone was picked up a small number of times. This chain uses TRBV6-6 with TRBJ2-7; 10 positions agree with TRBD1. The V and J ends lost 2 bases and 3 bases, in that order; junction bases with no gene match: 4. Germline V gives CDR1 MNHNY, CDR2 SVGAGI (reference sequence). The CDR3 runs to 15 residues. CDR3 DNA: TGTGCCAGCAGTTACAAGGGACAGGGGAACTACGAGCAGTACTTC. Its translation is CASSYKGQGNYEQYF.

The CDR3, as DNA: TGTGCTAGTGGCCCCGAGGGACAGGGTGGTCGGACTGAAGCTTTCTTT. It codes for CASGPEGQGGRTEAFF. The chain employs TRBV12-5 and TRBJ1-1; 9 bases match TRBD1. Germline V CDR1 and CDR2: LGHNT, FRNRAP. The CDR3 is 16 amino acids. Trimming cost V 6 bases and J 5 bases; bases outside gene matches: 13.

The chain carries TRBV5-4 and TRBJ2-5, with 8 bases lining up with TRBD2. The CDR3 loop spans 13 amino acids. Trimming at V came to 4 bases and at J to 5 bases, leaving 4 bases not matched to a gene. From germline, CDR1 is SGHNT and CDR2 YYREEE (reference sequence). The CDR3 DNA follows: TGTGCCAGCAGCCTGACGGGGGGGGAGACCCAGTACTTC. Translating gives CASSLTGGETQYF. Complete variable domain (other parts from reference TRBV5-4 and TRBJ2-5): ETGVTQSPTHLIKTRGQQVTLRCSSQSGHNTVSWYQQALGQGPQFIFQYYREEENGRGNFPPRFSGLQFPNYSSELNVNALELDDSALYLCASSLTGGETQYFGPGTRLLVL.

The chain has TRBV2 and TRBJ2-1; no firm D call. The germline CDR1 and CDR2 sequences are SNHLY and FYNNEI. V gave up 3 bases and J gave up 5 bases, with 8 bases separating them. This CDR3 is 13 amino acids long. The CDR3 bases are TGTGCCAGCAGTGATTCACTGGACAATGAGCAGTTCTTC. Translation: CASSDSLDNEQFF.

The chain couples TRBV28 to TRBJ1-2, with TRBD1 matching over 7 bases. Germline assignment: CDR1 MDHEN and CDR2 SYDVKM. CDR3 size: 12 residues. The J segment lost 5 bases and the V segment lost 5 bases, leaving 2 bases of the junction unmatched. This CDR3 reads CASSRQGYGYTF. CDR3 in DNA: TGTGCCAGCAGTCGACAGGGTTATGGCTACACCTTC.

This clone was observed a few times. The chain links TRBV5-1 to TRBJ1-1, with D perhaps matching TRBD1 (6 bases). Germline CDR1 reads SGHRS; CDR2 reads YFSETQ. Trimming took off 3 bases at V and 8 bases at J, with 17 bases between the two ends. This CDR3 region has 14 residues. This chain's CDR3 is CASSSQAVGQEAFF. Here the CDR3 DNA reads TGCGCCAGCAGCTCACAGGCGGTCGGACAGGAAGCTTTCTTT.

This chain joins TRBV30 and TRBJ2-1; D not certain. In germline, CDR1 is GTSNPN, CDR2 SVGIG (reference sequence). The CDR3 has 16 residues. Trimming stripped 3 bases from V and 0 bases from J, with 15 bases between. In DNA form, the CDR3 reads TGTGCCTGGAGCAAGCCATCACCAAGCTCCTACAATGAGCAGTTCTTC. It yields the protein CAWSKPSPSSYNEQFF.

This clone was picked up one time. The CDR3 DNA reads TGTGCCAGCAGTTCCGAAACGGGACAGTACAATGAGCAGTTCTTC. Its protein is CASSSETGQYNEQFF. V is TRBV6-6 and J is TRBJ2-1, with 7 bases aligning to TRBD1. V was pared by 4 bases and J by 4 bases, with 7 bases of the junction left unmatched. Germline assignment: CDR1 MNHNY and CDR2 SVGAGI (reference sequence). The CDR3 totals 15 residues.

The chain joins TRBV27 to TRBJ1-1; D gene unclear. The CDR3 extends over 14 amino acids. Trimming shortened V by 3 bases and J by 0 bases, and 8 bases separated the two germline ends. In germline, CDR1 is MNHEY, CDR2 SMNVEV (reference sequence). CDR3 residues: CASSLSILNTEAFF. In DNA form, the CDR3 reads TGTGCCAGCAGTTTGAGTATCTTGAACACTGAAGCTTTCTTT.

The CDR3 sequence: CAWHRGENEQYF. The CDR3 nucleotides read TGTGCCTGGCACAGGGGCGAGAACGAGCAGTACTTC. The chain has TRBV30 and TRBJ2-5; 7 nucleotides match TRBD1. Near its end, the DNA agrees better with TRBJ2-7, so the J call may be wrong. Germline loops: CDR1 GTSNPN, CDR2 SVGIG (reference sequence). CDR3 size: 12 residues.

V usage is TRBV9 and J usage is TRBJ2-5; the match to TRBD2 covers 9 bases. V trimming: 0 bases; J trimming: 2 bases; junction bases outside the gene matches: 2. The germline gives CDR1 SGDLS, CDR2 YYNGEE. The CDR3 contains 15 residues. The chain's CDR3 is CASSVETSGQETQYF. Here the CDR3 DNA reads TGTGCCAGCAGCGTAGAGACTAGCGGACAAGAGACCCAGTACTTC.